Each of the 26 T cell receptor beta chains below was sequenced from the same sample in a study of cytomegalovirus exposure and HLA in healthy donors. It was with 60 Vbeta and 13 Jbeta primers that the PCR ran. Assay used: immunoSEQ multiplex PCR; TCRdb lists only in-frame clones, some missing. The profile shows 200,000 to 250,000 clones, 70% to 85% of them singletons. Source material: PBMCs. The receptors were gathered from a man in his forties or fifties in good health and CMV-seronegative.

CDR3 protein: CASSLLAGSYNEQFF. The CDR3 DNA is TGTGCCAGCAGCCTGCTAGCGGGATCCTACAATGAGCAGTTCTTC. The chain recombines TRBV7-3 with TRBJ2-1; 9 nucleotides align to TRBD2. Germline V gives CDR1 SGHTA, CDR2 FQGTGA. The CDR3 sequence is 15 residues long. V shed 5 bases, J shed 1 base, and the junction held 3 bases outside the gene matches.

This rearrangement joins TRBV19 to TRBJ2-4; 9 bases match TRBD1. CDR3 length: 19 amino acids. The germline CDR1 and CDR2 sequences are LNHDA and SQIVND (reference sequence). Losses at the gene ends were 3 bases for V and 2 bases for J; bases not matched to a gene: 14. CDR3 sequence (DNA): TGTGCCAGTAGTATCGGTTATTGGGAACAGGGGGCGACCAAAAACATTCAGTACTTC. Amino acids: CASSIGYWEQGATKNIQYF. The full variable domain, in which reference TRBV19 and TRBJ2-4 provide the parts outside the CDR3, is DGGITQSPKYLFRKEGQNVTLSCEQNLNHDAMYWYRQDPGQGLRLIYYSQIVNDFQKGDIAEGYSVSREKKESFPLTVTSAQKNPTAFYLCASSIGYWEQGATKNIQYFGAGTRLSVL.

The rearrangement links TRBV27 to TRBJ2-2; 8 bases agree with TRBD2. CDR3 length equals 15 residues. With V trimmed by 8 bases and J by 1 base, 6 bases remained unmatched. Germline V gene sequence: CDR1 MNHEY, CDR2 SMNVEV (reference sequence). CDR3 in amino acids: CASGESGRNTGELFF. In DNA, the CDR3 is TGTGCCAGCGGGGAGAGCGGGAGGAACACCGGGGAGCTGTTTTTT.

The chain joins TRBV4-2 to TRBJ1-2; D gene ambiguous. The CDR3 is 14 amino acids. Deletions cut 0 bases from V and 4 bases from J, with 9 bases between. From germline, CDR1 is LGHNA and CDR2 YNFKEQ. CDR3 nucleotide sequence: TGTGCCAGCAGCCAAGATGAGGGCCCCTATGGCTACACCTTC. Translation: CASSQDEGPYGYTF.

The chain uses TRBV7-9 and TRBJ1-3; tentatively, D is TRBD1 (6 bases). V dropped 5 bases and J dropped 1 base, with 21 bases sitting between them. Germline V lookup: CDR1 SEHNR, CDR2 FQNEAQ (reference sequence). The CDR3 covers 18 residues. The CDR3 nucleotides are TGTGCCAGCAGCCTTAGGGGGGGCTACAGGGAGTCTGGAAACACCATATATTTT. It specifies CASSLRGGYRESGNTIYF. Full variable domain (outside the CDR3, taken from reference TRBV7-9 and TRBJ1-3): DTGVSQNPRHKITKRGQNVTFRCDPISEHNRLYWYRQTLGQGPEFLTYFQNEAQLEKSRLLSDRFSAERPKGSFSTLEIQRTEQGDSAMYLCASSLRGGYRESGNTIYFGEGSWLTVV.

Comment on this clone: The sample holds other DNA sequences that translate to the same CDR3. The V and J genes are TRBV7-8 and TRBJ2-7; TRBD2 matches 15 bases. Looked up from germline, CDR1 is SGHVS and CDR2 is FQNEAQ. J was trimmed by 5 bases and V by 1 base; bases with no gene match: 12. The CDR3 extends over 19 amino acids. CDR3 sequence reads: CASSLDEAGLAGGPHEQYF. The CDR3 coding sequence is TGTGCCAGCAGCTTAGATGAGGCTGGACTAGCGGGAGGGCCTCACGAGCAGTACTTC.

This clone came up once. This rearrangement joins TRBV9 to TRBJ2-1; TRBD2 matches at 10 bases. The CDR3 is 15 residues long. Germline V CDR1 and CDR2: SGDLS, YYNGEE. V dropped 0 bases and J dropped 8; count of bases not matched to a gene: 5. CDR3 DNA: TGTGCCAGCAGCGTAGTGCTAGCGGGAGTCGATGAGCAGTTCTTC. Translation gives CASSVVLAGVDEQFF.

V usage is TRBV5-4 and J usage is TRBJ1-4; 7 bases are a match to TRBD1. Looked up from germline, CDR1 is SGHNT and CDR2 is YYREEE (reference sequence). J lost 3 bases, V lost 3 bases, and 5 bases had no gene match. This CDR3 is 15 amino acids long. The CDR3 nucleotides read TGTGCCAGCAGCTCCAAGACAGGGTCTAATGAAAAACTGTTTTTT. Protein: CASSSKTGSNEKLFF. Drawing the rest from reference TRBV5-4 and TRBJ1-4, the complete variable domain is ETGVTQSPTHLIKTRGQQVTLRCSSQSGHNTVSWYQQALGQGPQFIFQYYREEENGRGNFPPRFSGLQFPNYSSELNVNALELDDSALYLCASSSKTGSNEKLFFGSGTQLSVL.

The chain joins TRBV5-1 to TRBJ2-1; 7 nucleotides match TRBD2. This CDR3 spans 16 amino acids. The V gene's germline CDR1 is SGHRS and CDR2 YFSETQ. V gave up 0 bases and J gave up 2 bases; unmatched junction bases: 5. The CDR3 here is CASSLGASGAYNEQFF. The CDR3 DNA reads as TGCGCCAGCAGCTTGGGGGCAAGCGGGGCCTACAATGAGCAGTTCTTC. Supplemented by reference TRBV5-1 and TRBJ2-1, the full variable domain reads KAGVTQTPRYLIKTRGQQVTLSCSPISGHRSVSWYQQTPGQGLQFLFEYFSETQRNKGNFPGRFSGRQFSNSRSEMNVSTLELGDSALYLCASSLGASGAYNEQFFGPGTRLTVL.

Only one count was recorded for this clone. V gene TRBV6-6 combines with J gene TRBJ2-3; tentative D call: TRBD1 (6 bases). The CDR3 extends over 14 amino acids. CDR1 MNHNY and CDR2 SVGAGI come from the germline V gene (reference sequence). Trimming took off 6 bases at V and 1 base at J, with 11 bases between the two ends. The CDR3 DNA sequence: TGTGCCAGCAGCCGGGACACCCGCACAGATACGCAGTATTTT. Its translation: CASSRDTRTDTQYF.

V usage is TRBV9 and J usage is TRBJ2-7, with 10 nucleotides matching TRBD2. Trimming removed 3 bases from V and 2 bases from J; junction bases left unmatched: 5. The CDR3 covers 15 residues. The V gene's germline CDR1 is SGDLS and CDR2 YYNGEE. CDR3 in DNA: TGTGCCAGCAGCGACCAGCGGGAGGGGGCCTACGAGCAGTACTTC. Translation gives CASSDQREGAYEQYF. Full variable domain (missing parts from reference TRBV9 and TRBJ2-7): DSGVTQTPKHLITATGQRVTLRCSPRSGDLSVYWYQQSLDQGLQFLIQYYNGEERAKGNILERFSAQQFPDLHSELNLSSLELGDSALYFCASSDQREGAYEQYFGPGTRLTVT.

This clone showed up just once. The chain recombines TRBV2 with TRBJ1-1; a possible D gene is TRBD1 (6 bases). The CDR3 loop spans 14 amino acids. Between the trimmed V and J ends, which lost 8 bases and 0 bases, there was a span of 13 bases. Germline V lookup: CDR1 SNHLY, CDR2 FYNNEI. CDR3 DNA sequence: TGTGCCAGCCACTGGACAGAGTTGAACACTGAAGCTTTCTTT. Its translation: CASHWTELNTEAFF.

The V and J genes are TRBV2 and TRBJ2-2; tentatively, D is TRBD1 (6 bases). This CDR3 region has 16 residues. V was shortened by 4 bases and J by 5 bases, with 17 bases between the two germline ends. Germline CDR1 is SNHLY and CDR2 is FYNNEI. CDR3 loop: CASSGQETPSTGELFF. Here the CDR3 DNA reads TGTGCCAGCAGTGGACAGGAAACACCCTCAACCGGGGAGCTGTTTTTT.

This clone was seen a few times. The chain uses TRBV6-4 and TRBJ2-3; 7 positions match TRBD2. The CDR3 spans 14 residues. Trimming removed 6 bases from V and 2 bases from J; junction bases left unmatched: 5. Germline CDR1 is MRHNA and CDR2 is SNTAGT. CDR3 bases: TGTGCCAGCAGAAGAGCGGGAAACACAGATACGCAGTATTTT. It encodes CASRRAGNTDTQYF.

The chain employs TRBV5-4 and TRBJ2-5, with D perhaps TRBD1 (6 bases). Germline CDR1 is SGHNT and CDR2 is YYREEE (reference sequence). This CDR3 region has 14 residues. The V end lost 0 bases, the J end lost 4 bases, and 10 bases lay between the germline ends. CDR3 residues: CASSLETGRETQYF. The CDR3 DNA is TGTGCCAGCAGCTTGGAAACAGGGAGAGAGACCCAGTACTTC.

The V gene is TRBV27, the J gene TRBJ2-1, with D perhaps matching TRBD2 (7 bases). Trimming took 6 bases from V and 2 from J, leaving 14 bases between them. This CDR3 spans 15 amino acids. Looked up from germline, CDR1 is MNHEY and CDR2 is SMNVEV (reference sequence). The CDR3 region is CASSGPGGAYNEQFF. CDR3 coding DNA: TGTGCCAGCAGCGGACCGGGGGGCGCCTACAATGAGCAGTTCTTC.

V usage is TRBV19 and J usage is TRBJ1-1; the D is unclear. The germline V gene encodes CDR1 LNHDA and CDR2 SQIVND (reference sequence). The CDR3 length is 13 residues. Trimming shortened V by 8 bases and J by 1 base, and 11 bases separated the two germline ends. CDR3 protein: CASGRAGNTEAFF. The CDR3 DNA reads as TGTGCCAGTGGAAGGGCGGGGAACACTGAAGCTTTCTTT.

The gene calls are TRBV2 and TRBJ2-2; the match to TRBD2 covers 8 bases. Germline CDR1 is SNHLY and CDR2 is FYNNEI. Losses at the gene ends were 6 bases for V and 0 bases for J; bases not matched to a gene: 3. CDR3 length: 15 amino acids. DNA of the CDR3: TGTGCCAGCAGGTCAGCGGGGGCGAACACCGGGGAGCTGTTTTTT. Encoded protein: CASRSAGANTGELFF.

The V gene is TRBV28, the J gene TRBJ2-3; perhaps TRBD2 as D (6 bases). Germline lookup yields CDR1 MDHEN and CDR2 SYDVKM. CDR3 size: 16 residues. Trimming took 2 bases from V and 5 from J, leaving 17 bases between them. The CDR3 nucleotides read TGTGCCAGCAGTTTAAGGAGGGTTCGATTCGTAGATACGCAGTATTTT. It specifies CASSLRRVRFVDTQYF. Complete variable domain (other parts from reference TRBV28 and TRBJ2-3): DVKVTQSSRYLVKRTGEKVFLECVQDMDHENMFWYRQDPGLGLRLIYFSYDVKMKEKGDIPEGYSVSREKKERFSLILESASTNQTSMYLCASSLRRVRFVDTQYFGPGTRLTVL.

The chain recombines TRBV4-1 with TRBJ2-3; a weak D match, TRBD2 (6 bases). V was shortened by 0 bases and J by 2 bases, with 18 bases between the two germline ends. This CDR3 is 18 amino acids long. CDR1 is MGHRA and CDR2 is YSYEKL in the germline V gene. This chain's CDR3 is CASSQETGSGLVTDTQYF. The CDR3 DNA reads TGCGCCAGCAGCCAAGAAACCGGATCGGGACTCGTCACAGATACGCAGTATTTT.

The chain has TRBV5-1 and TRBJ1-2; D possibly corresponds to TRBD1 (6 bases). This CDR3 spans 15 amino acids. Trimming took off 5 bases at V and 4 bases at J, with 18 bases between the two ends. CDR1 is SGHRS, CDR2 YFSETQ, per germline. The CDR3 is CASSFAQGTGYGYTF. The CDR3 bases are TGCGCCAGCAGTTTCGCCCAGGGGACGGGCTATGGCTACACCTTC.

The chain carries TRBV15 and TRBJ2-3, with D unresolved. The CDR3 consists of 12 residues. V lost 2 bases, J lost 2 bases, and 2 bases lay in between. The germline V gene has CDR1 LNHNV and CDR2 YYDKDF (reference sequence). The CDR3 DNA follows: TGTGCCACCAGCAGACACACAGATACGCAGTATTTT. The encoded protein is CATSRHTDTQYF.

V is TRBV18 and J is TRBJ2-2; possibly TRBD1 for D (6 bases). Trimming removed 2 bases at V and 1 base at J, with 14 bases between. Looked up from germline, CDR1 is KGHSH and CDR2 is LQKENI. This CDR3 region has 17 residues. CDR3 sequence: CASSPSVQGGNTGELFF. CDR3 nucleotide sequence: TGTGCCAGCTCACCATCGGTACAAGGGGGGAACACCGGGGAGCTGTTTTTT.

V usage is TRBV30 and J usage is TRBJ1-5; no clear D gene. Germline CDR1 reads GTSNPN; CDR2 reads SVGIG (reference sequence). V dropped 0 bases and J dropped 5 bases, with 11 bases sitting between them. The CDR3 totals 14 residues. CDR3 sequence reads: CAWSVGGNDQPQHF. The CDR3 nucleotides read TGTGCCTGGAGTGTTGGAGGGAATGATCAGCCCCAGCATTTT.

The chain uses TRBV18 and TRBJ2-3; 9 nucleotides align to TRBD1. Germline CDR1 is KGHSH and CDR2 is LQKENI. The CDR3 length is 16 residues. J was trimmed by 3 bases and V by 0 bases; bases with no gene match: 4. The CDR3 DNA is TGTGCCAGCTCACCACCGTATGGGACAGGGACAGATACGCAGTATTTT. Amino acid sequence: CASSPPYGTGTDTQYF.

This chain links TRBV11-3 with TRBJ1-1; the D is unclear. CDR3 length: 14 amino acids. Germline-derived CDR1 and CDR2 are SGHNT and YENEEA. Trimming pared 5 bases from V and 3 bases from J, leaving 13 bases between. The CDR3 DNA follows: TGTGCCAGCAGCCGGGCGGGATTTGACACTGAAGCTTTCTTT. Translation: CASSRAGFDTEAFF.